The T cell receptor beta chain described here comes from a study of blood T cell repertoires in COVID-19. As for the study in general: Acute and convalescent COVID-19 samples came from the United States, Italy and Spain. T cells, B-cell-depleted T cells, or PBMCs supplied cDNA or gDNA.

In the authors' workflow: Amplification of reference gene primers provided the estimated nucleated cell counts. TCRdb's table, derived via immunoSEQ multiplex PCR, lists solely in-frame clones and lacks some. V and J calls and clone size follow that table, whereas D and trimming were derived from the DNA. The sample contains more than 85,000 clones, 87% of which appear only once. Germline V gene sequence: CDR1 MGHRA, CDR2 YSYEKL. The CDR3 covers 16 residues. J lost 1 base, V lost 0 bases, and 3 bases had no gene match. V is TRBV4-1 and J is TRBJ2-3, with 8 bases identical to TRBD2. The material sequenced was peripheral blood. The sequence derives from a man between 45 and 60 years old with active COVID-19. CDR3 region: CASSQDGRGGTDTQYF. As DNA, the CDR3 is TGCGCCAGCAGCCAAGATGGGCGGGGGGGCACAGATACGCAGTATTTT.